The clone carrying this T cell receptor beta chain occurred a few times. What it binds is unknown. The CDR3 is 18 residues long. V lost 0 bases to trimming and J lost 1 base, with 14 bases between them. Germline CDR1 reads SGHRS; CDR2 reads YFSETQ. This sample was taken from a study of identical twins. Study-level results: Rather than following the same donors, the conclusions depended on cross-sectional statistical analysis. Out-of-frame alpha sequences shared between twins exhibited an excess of low generation probability. Invariant MAIT and iNKT cells are populations that could partly confound zero-insertion analyses.

TCRdb analysed the 5' RACE reads with MiXCR anew, one entry per CDR3 protein. This table holds around 1.7 million distinct CDR3 sequences, 25% to 35% found once. The sequence was collected from a newborn girl in good health. Sequencing was performed on cord blood. The V gene is TRBV5-1, the J gene TRBJ2-6; D is unclear. CDR3 DNA: TGCGCCAGCAGCTTGGGGGCAGTCCATATATCTGGGGCCAACGTCCTGACTTTC. Residues: CASSLGAVHISGANVLTF.